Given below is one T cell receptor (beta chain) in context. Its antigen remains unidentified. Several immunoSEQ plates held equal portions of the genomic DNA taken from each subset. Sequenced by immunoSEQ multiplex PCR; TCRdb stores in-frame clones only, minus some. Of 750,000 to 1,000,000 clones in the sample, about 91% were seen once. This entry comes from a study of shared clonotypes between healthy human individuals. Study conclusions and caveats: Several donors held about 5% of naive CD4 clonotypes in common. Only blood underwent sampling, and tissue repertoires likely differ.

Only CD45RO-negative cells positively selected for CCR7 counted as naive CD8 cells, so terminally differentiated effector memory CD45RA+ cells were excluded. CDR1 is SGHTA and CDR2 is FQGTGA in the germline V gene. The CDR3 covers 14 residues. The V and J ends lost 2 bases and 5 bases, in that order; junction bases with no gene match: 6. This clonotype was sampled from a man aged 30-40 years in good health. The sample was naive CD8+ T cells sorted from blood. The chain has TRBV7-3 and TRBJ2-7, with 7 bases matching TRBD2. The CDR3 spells CASSLAGARNEQYF. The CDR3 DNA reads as TGTGCCAGCAGCTTAGCGGGAGCGAGAAACGAGCAGTACTTC.